The following is a T cell receptor (beta chain) sequence with its context. The antigen remains unidentified. The V gene's germline CDR1 is MNHNY and CDR2 SVGAGI (reference sequence). V lost 6 bases to trimming and J lost 7 bases; unmatched junction nucleotides: 5. The CDR3 runs to 13 residues. TCRdb passed the reads through MiXCR, listing each CDR3 protein once. Found here are roughly 990,000 distinct CDR3 sequences, approximately 31% of them singletons; the top ten hold roughly 13%. These data come from a study of T cell repertoires in cytomegalovirus infection. The chain links TRBV6-6 to TRBJ2-7; 11 bases line up with TRBD1. This TCR derives from a human donor in good health (CMV status not recorded). Some clones in this sample may be carry-over from other donors' samples. The specimen comprised cultured CD8+ T cells from PBMCs, sampled from culture after CMV antigen stimulation. CDR3 amino acids: CASSTGTGGEQYF. The CDR3 DNA is TGTGCCAGCAGCACCGGGACAGGGGGGGAGCAGTACTTC.